The rows below give T cell receptor beta chains drawn from one sample of a study of T cells after yellow fever vaccination. TCRdb recomputed calls from the 5' RACE reads with MiXCR, one row per CDR3 protein. The table has 550,000 or so distinct CDR3 sequences, about 19% seen once; the top ten hold around an eighth. Specimen: PBMCs, collected 15 days after the yellow fever booster vaccination. The source of these receptors is a man aged 25-40 years who received the YFV17D yellow fever vaccine. The CDR3 runs from the conserved cysteine through the conserved F or W. The D gene is left open where the match is weak. Clone sizes are given selectively: once, few, many, or a class where the clone is expanded.

>TRBJ2-7|13|TRBD1|TRBV3-1|.
TGTGCCAGCAGCGCCCAGGGGGCTTGGGAGCAGTACTTC
CASSAQGAWEQYF
>TRBJ2-7|13|.|TRBV6-6|few
TGTGCCAGCAGTTACTCGGACAGCTACGAGCAGTACTTC
CASSYSDSYEQYF
>TRBJ2-1|14|TRBD2|TRBV12-3/TRBV12-4|many
TGTGCCAGCAGAGGGACTATAGACGGGAATGAGCAGTTCTTC
CASRGTIDGNEQFF
>TRBJ2-7|14|TRBD2|TRBV20-1|few
TGCAGTGCTAGTCGGGCGGGAGGTTCCTACGAGCAGTACTTC
CSASRAGGSYEQYF
>TRBJ1-1|13|TRBD1|TRBV7-2|many
TGTGCCAGCGGGACAGGGGGTTACACTGAAGCTTTCTTT
CASGTGGYTEAFF
>TRBJ1-4|15|TRBD1|TRBV5-4|few
TGTGCCAGCAGCTACGCCGGACAGGGAGGTGAAAAACTGTTTTTT
CASSYAGQGGEKLFF
>TRBJ2-3|14|.|TRBV10-3|many
TGTGCCATCAGGAATCCGGACCGCACAGATACGCAGTATTTT
CAIRNPDRTDTQYF
>TRBJ2-3|13|.|TRBV20-1|.
TGCAGTGCTAGGGACAGTATCACAGATACGCAGTATTTT
CSARDSITDTQYF
>TRBJ1-5|12|.|TRBV20-1|many
TGCAGTTATGGACGTGAAAATCAGCCCCAGCATTTT
CSYGRENQPQHF
>TRBJ2-3|16|TRBD2|TRBV3-1|.
TGTGCCAGCAGCCAAGAGGGCGGGAGCAGCACAGATACGCAGTATTTT
CASSQEGGSSTDTQYF
>TRBJ2-2|13|.|TRBV5-1|few
TGCGCCAGCAGCTTACCCCTGGGCGGGGAGCTGTTTTTT
CASSLPLGGELFF
>TRBJ2-3|14|TRBD2|TRBV11-2|.
TGTGCCAGCAGCCGACTAGCGATCACAGATACGCAGTATTTT
CASSRLAITDTQYF
>TRBJ1-3|16|.|TRBV10-3|few
TGTGCCATCACCCCCGGGGGGGGCCGCTCTGGAAACACCATATATTTT
CAITPGGGRSGNTIYF
>TRBJ2-7|16|TRBD2|TRBV7-9|few
TGTGCCAGCAGCTGGAGGACTAGCGGGAGTTTCAACGAGCAGTACTTC
CASSWRTSGSFNEQYF
>TRBJ2-7|14|.|TRBV25-1|.
TGTGCCAGCAGTGAATGGTGGGGTAGGGACGAGCAGTACTTC
CASSEWWGRDEQYF
>TRBJ2-1|14|.|TRBV20-1|few
TGCAGTGCTGCCGACGGAAGCTCCTACAATGAGCAGTTCTTC
CSAADGSSYNEQFF
>TRBJ2-7|14|TRBD2|TRBV7-2|many
TGTGCCAGCAGCCCCCTAGCGGGCCCCTACGAGCAGTACTTC
CASSPLAGPYEQYF
>TRBJ2-7|13|.|TRBV6-2/TRBV6-3|few
TGTGCCAGCAGTTCCCCCCGGTTCTACGAGCAGTACTTC
CASSSPRFYEQYF
>TRBJ2-2|16|.|TRBV29-1|.
TGCAGCGTCCTCGGGGTGGCGGGGTTGAACACCGGGGAGCTGTTTTTT
CSVLGVAGLNTGELFF
>TRBJ2-7|14|.|TRBV10-3|few
TGTGCCATTGCACAACTAACTAGCTCCTACGAGCAGTACTTC
CAIAQLTSSYEQYF
>TRBJ2-3|14|TRBD2|TRBV12-3/TRBV12-4|.
TGTGCCAGCAGATCCGGGACTACCACAGATACGCAGTATTTT
CASRSGTTTDTQYF
>TRBJ2-2|12|.|TRBV29-1|few
TGCAGCGTTGTGGGGGACACCGGGGAGCTGTTTTTT
CSVVGDTGELFF
>TRBJ2-5|12|TRBD1|TRBV29-1|few
TGCAGCGCGGACAGGTCTCAAGAGACCCAGTACTTC
CSADRSQETQYF
>TRBJ2-1|15|.|TRBV5-1|many
TGCGCCAGCAGCTTGGTCTCGAACTCCTACAATGAGCAGTTCTTC
CASSLVSNSYNEQFF
>TRBJ2-3|16|.|TRBV4-3|.
TGCGCCAGCAGCCAAGATCCCGGCAGGGGCACAGCTACGCAGTATTTT
CASSQDPGRGTATQYF
>TRBJ2-7|13|.|TRBV6-1|.
TGTGCCAGCAGGCGCTCCGTTGGATACGAGCAGTACTTC
CASRRSVGYEQYF
>TRBJ1-6|15|.|TRBV5-1|few
TGCGCCAGCAGCCCTTGGATGAGAAATAATTCACCCCTCCACTTT
CASSPWMRNNSPLHF
>TRBJ2-5|15|.|TRBV29-1|few
TGCAGCGTTGAAAAGGGCGGGTCGTCGCAAGAGACCCAGTACTTC
CSVEKGGSSQETQYF
>TRBJ2-3|18|TRBD2|TRBV4-3|.
TGCGCCAGCAGCCAAGATTCCTTAGCGGGAGGTGTCACAGATACGCAGTATTTT
CASSQDSLAGGVTDTQYF